The 7 T cell receptor beta chains given below trace back to one sample, sequenced in a study of blood T cell repertoires in COVID-19. TCRdb's table, derived via immunoSEQ multiplex PCR, lists solely in-frame clones and lacks some. The sample consists of about 400,000 clones, around nine tenths of them appearing once. Sequences were obtained from PBMCs or T cells enriched from blood (not recorded which). These receptors originate from a woman aged 50 to 60 who had recovered from COVID-19.

The rearrangement joins TRBV5-1 to TRBJ1-1; TRBD1 matches at 7 bases. The CDR3 is made up of 16 amino acids. Losses at the gene ends were 0 bases for V and 5 bases for J; bases not matched to a gene: 10. Per germline, CDR1 SGHRS and CDR2 YFSETQ. The CDR3 sequence: CASSLGPTGWRTEAFF. CDR3 in DNA: TGCGCCAGCAGCTTGGGGCCGACAGGGTGGAGGACTGAAGCTTTCTTT.

This chain links TRBV21-1 with TRBJ1-2; the tabulated D call, TRBD1, remains unverified against the DNA. TRBV21-1 constitutes a pseudogene. The length of the CDR3 is 11 residues. CDR3 in amino acids: CARDTFYGYTF. Written as DNA, the CDR3 is TGTGCCAGAGACACCTTCTATGGCTACACCTTC.

V and J are TRBV27 and TRBJ2-2; 14 bases align to TRBD2. V trimming: 7 bases; J trimming: 7 bases; junction bases outside the gene matches: 8. Per the germline V gene, CDR1 is MNHEY and CDR2 is SMNVEV (reference sequence). The CDR3 is made up of 16 amino acids. Written as DNA, the CDR3 is TGTGCCAGCACCCCGACTAGCGGGGGGGGTAGCGGGGAGCTGTTTTTT. Residues: CASTPTSGGGSGELFF.

This clone came up a few times. This chain connects TRBV29-1 to TRBJ2-5, with 14 bases lining up with TRBD2. Germline CDR1 and CDR2: SQVTM and ANQGSEA. This CDR3 comprises 15 residues. Germline trimming cut 6 bases from V and 5 bases from J; bases unmatched to any gene: 8. The CDR3 reads CSVLGLAGGLETQYF. The CDR3 DNA reads TGCAGCGTCCTCGGACTAGCGGGGGGCCTGGAGACCCAGTACTTC. Full variable domain (outside the CDR3, taken from reference TRBV29-1 and TRBJ2-5): SAVISQKPSRDICQRGTSLTIQCQVDSQVTMMFWYRQQPGQSLTLIATANQGSEATYESGFVIDKFPISRPNLTFSTLTVSNMSPEDSSIYLCSVLGLAGGLETQYFGPGTRLLVL.

V gene TRBV5-4 combines with J gene TRBJ2-5; D uncertain. The CDR3 sequence is 14 residues long. The V gene lost 4 bases and the J gene lost 5 bases, with 15 bases spanning the gap. Germline-derived CDR1 and CDR2 are SGHNT and YYREEE (reference sequence). The CDR3 DNA sequence: TGTGCCAGCAGCCCGCACAGTAGGTTGGAGACCCAGTACTTC. Translated: CASSPHSRLETQYF.

The chain links TRBV2 to TRBJ1-1; D is unclear. This CDR3 has 12 residues. The germline CDR1 and CDR2 sequences are SNHLY and FYNNEI. V lost 6 bases and J 6 bases, leaving 11 bases between the germline ends. In DNA, the CDR3 is TGTGCCAGCAGCTCCCTTTCCCCTGAAGCTTTCTTT. It codes for CASSSLSPEAFF.

The V and J genes are TRBV7-9 and TRBJ1-2; 7 nucleotides line up with TRBD1. CDR3 length equals 14 residues. CDR1 is SEHNR, CDR2 FQNEAQ, per germline (reference sequence). The V and J ends lost 5 bases and 3 bases, in that order; junction bases with no gene match: 6. Here the CDR3 reads CASSRPGTDYGYTF. The DNA for the CDR3 is TGTGCCAGCAGCCGACCCGGGACAGACTATGGCTACACCTTC.